This T cell receptor beta chain was identified in a study of response to subunit inactivated influenza vaccine. TCRdb independently ran MiXCR on the RT-PCR reads; one entry per CDR3 protein. The sample contains roughly 290,000 distinct CDR3 sequences, roughly a fifth of which appear only once. The CDR3 has 16 amino acids. V lost 6 bases and J 2 bases, leaving 17 bases between the germline ends. Broader study findings: Authors suggested seasonal influenza vaccinations each recruit few new T cells.

This clonotype was counted many times. Its antigen remains unknown. This receptor was taken from a man between 50 and 69 years old who received an inactivated influenza vaccine. The source material was PBMCs from blood, sampled approximately 20 months after vaccination. The rearrangement uses TRBV12-3 or TRBV12-4 and TRBJ1-5; the D is unclear. This CDR3 reads CASSPSSTVGNQPQHF. CDR3 sequence (DNA): TGTGCCAGCAGCCCTTCCTCCACGGTCGGCAATCAGCCCCAGCATTTT.